These 19 T cell receptor beta chains share one sample of origin, sequenced in a study of T cells in localized non-small cell lung cancer. Measured with immunoSEQ multiplex PCR; TCRdb has only the in-frame clones, and not every one. This sample yields tens of thousands of clones, of which roughly 90% are seen a single time; approximately 4% belongs to the top ten. This sample comprised peripheral blood, obtained before any cancer treatment. Receptors originate from a woman aged 40 to 75 with stage I lung adenocarcinoma.

The chain combines TRBV5-4 with TRBJ1-2; D uncertain. The CDR3 sequence is 11 residues long. CDR1 is SGHNT and CDR2 is YYREEE in the germline V gene (reference sequence). V shed 0 bases and J shed 14 bases, with 11 bases lying between them. CDR3: CASSLGRVETF. The CDR3 DNA reads TGTGCCAGCAGCTTGGGGAGGGTAGAGACCTTC.

This chain uses TRBV9 with TRBJ2-5, with D maybe TRBD2 (7 bases). Germline values: CDR1 SGDLS, CDR2 YYNGEE. The CDR3 loop spans 14 amino acids. The ends were cut back, 1 base at V and 1 base at J, with 8 bases in the middle. The CDR3: CASSVRGAQETQYF. The CDR3 DNA follows: TGTGCCAGCAGCGTACGGGGGGCCCAAGAGACCCAGTACTTC.

This chain joins TRBV7-9 and TRBJ2-1, with 8 bases matching TRBD2. This CDR3 contains 14 residues. CDR1 is SEHNR, CDR2 FQNEAQ, per germline (reference sequence). With V trimmed by 0 bases and J by 6 bases, 1 base remained unmatched. CDR3 in DNA: TGTGCCAGCAGCTTAGCTAGCGGGATCAATGAGCAGTTCTTC. Residues: CASSLASGINEQFF.

A single count supports this clone. CDR3 protein: CASSENRGPYEQYF. The CDR3 nucleotides read TGCGCCAGCAGCGAGAACAGGGGTCCCTACGAGCAGTACTTC. This chain connects TRBV4-3 to TRBJ2-7; 7 bases fit TRBD1. With 5 bases clipped from V and 2 bases from J, the junction kept 6 bases outside the gene matches. This CDR3 contains 14 residues. Germline CDR1 LGHNA, CDR2 YSLEER.

V and J are TRBV6-5 and TRBJ2-6; D unresolved. V was pared by 5 bases and J by 4 bases, with 12 bases between. CDR3 length equals 15 residues. Germline V gene lookup returns CDR1 MNHEY and CDR2 SVGAGI. CDR3: CASSPREAGANVLTF. The CDR3 nucleotides are TGTGCCAGCAGTCCCAGAGAAGCCGGGGCCAACGTCCTGACTTTC.

J is TRBJ2-3 and V is TRBV30, with unresolved D. V gave up 0 bases and J gave up 4 bases, with 11 bases separating them. This CDR3 contains 14 residues. Germline CDR1 GTSNPN, CDR2 SVGIG (reference sequence). CDR3 residues: CAWSVSSPPDTQYF. In DNA form, the CDR3 reads TGTGCCTGGAGTGTATCCAGTCCGCCAGATACGCAGTATTTT.

The V gene is TRBV23-1, the J gene TRBJ1-1; D ambiguous. TRBV23-1 is an ORF, with its function uncertain. The CDR3 has 14 amino acids. Trimming removed 0 bases from V and 4 bases from J, with 9 bases in between. CDR3 bases: TGCGCCAGCAGTCAATCGTCCGAGGGCACTGAAGCTTTCTTT. Encoded protein: CASSQSSEGTEAFF.

This clone was picked up one time. The genes are TRBV10-3 and TRBJ1-6, with D possibly being TRBD1 (5 bases). V lost 2 bases and J 0 bases, leaving 11 bases between the germline ends. The germline CDR1 and CDR2 sequences are ENHRY and SYGVKD. This CDR3 comprises 17 residues. CDR3 in amino acids: CAISEVGTSSYNSPLHF. The CDR3, as DNA: TGTGCCATCAGTGAGGTCGGGACCAGCTCCTATAATTCACCCCTCCACTTT.

The chain is built from TRBV19 and TRBJ1-3; D is ambiguous. Per the germline V gene, CDR1 is LNHDA and CDR2 is SQIVND (reference sequence). The V end was cut by 2 bases, the J end by 4 bases, with 12 bases between. CDR3 length: 15 amino acids. The CDR3 nucleotides are TGTGCCAGTAGTATATCTCCAACGAACGGAAACACCATATATTTT. The encoded protein is CASSISPTNGNTIYF.

The gene calls are TRBV19 and TRBJ1-6; D ambiguous. The length of the CDR3 is 14 residues. Germline CDR1 and CDR2: LNHDA and SQIVND (reference sequence). With 2 bases removed from V and 9 bases from J, the gap between germline ends came to 11 bases. The CDR3 DNA follows: TGTGCCAGTAGTATAACTGGGAGTGGTTCACCCCTCCACTTT. This codes for CASSITGSGSPLHF.

The CDR3 here is CASSLTVHGINYGYTF. In DNA, the CDR3 is TGCGCCAGCAGCCTAACGGTTCATGGTATTAACTATGGCTACACCTTC. This chain connects TRBV4-3 to TRBJ1-2, with D unresolved. Per the germline V gene, CDR1 is LGHNA and CDR2 is YSLEER. The CDR3 extends over 16 amino acids. With 4 bases removed from V and 1 base from J, the gap between germline ends came to 16 bases.

The chain joins TRBV6-1 to TRBJ1-1; maybe TRBD1 (5 bases). Trimming cost V 8 bases and J 5 bases, with 21 bases left between them. The CDR3 has 15 residues. CDR1 is MNHNS and CDR2 is SASEGT in the germline V gene. CDR3 nucleotides: TGTGCCAGCTCCCGGGGCGGCAGATCCGGGACTGAAGCTTTCTTT. This translates into CASSRGGRSGTEAFF.

The V and J genes are TRBV27 and TRBJ1-1; D gene unclear. CDR1 MNHEY and CDR2 SMNVEV come from the germline V gene (reference sequence). Trimming took off 2 bases at V and 4 bases at J, with 8 bases between the two ends. CDR3 size: 13 residues. The CDR3, as DNA: TGTGCCAGCAGTTTAGGTGGGTTCACTGAAGCTTTCTTT. Translating gives CASSLGGFTEAFF.

The chain joins TRBV5-1 to TRBJ2-7; TRBD2 agrees at 7 bases. This CDR3 comprises 16 residues. CDR1 and CDR2 (germline): SGHRS, YFSETQ. With V trimmed by 5 bases and J by 4 bases, 15 bases remained unmatched. DNA for the CDR3: TGCGCCAGCAGTTTCGACCGGACTAGTGCGGTATACGAGCAGTACTTC. It translates to CASSFDRTSAVYEQYF.

V usage is TRBV7-9 and J usage is TRBJ2-5; 12 nucleotides line up with TRBD2. Germline values: CDR1 SEHNR, CDR2 FQNEAQ (reference sequence). The CDR3 is made up of 16 amino acids. V trimming: 3 bases; J trimming: 2 bases; junction bases outside the gene matches: 4. The CDR3 bases are TGTGCCAGCAGCTTTCCTAGCGGGGGGGTGCAAGAGACCCAGTACTTC. Amino acid sequence: CASSFPSGGVQETQYF.

V is TRBV11-2 and J is TRBJ1-1; D not resolved. Trimming stripped 6 bases from V and 3 bases from J, with 5 bases between. Germline V gives CDR1 SGHAT, CDR2 FQNNGV. There are 11 residues in the CDR3. The CDR3 nucleotides are TGTGCCAGCAGGAGAGACACTGAAGCTTTCTTT. Its protein product is CASRRDTEAFF.

This rearrangement joins TRBV10-3 to TRBJ2-4, with 8 bases fitting TRBD1. V lost 6 bases to trimming and J lost 6 bases; unmatched junction nucleotides: 10. Germline V CDR1 and CDR2: ENHRY, SYGVKD. The CDR3 is 15 amino acids. The DNA for the CDR3 is TGTGCCATCAGCCCAGGACAGGGAGTCAGAAACATTCAGTACTTC. As protein: CAISPGQGVRNIQYF.

Comments on this clone: This CDR3 is also generated by other DNA sequences in the sample. This chain links TRBV7-3 with TRBJ1-1; D is unclear. V was shortened by 1 base and J by 1 base, with 4 bases between the two germline ends. Germline V CDR1 and CDR2: SGHTA, FQGTGA. The CDR3 is made up of 13 amino acids. CDR3 loop: CASSLIANTEAFF. DNA for the CDR3: TGTGCCAGCAGCTTAATTGCGAACACTGAAGCTTTCTTT.

This sequence joins TRBV5-1 and TRBJ2-3, with 9 bases identical to TRBD1. The CDR3 sequence is 14 residues long. Trimming removed 3 bases from V and 4 bases from J; junction bases left unmatched: 3. From germline, CDR1 is SGHRS and CDR2 YFSETQ. The CDR3 DNA reads as TGCGCCAGCAGCTACAGGGGGCAGGCAGATACGCAGTATTTT. Its translation: CASSYRGQADTQYF. The full variable domain, rest sourced from reference TRBV5-1 and TRBJ2-3, is KAGVTQTPRYLIKTRGQQVTLSCSPISGHRSVSWYQQTPGQGLQFLFEYFSETQRNKGNFPGRFSGRQFSNSRSEMNVSTLELGDSALYLCASSYRGQADTQYFGPGTRLTVL.